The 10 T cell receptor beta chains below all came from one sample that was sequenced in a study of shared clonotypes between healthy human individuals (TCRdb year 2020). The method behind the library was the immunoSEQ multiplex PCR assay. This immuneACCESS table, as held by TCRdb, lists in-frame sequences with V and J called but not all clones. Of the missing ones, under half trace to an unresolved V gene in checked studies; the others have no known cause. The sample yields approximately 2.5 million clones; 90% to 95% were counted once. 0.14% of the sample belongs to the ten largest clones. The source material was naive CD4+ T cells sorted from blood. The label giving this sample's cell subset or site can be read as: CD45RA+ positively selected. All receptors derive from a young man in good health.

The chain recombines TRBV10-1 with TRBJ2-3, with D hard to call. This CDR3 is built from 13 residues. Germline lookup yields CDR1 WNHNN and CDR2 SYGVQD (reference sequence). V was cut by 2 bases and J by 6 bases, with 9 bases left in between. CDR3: CASSENTWDTQYF. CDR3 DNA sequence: TGCGCCAGCAGTGAGAATACTTGGGATACGCAGTATTTT.

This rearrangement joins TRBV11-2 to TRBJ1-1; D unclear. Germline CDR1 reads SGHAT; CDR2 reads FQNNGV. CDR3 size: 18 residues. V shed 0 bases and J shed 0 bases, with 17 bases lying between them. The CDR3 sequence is CASSLDRGWKTLNTEAFF. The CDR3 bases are TGTGCCAGCAGCTTAGATCGCGGGTGGAAGACCCTGAACACTGAAGCTTTCTTT.

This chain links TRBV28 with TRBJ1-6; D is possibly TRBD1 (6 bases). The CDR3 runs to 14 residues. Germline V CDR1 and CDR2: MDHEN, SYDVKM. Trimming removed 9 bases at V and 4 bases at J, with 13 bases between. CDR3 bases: TGTGCCAGTATGGGACACGGTTATAATTCACCCCTCCACTTT. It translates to CASMGHGYNSPLHF.

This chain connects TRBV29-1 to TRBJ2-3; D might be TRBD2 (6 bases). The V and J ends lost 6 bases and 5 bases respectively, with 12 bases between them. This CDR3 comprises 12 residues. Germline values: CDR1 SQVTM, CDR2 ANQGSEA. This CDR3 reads CSVGGVGDTQYF. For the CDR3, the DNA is TGCAGCGTCGGAGGGGTGGGAGATACGCAGTATTTT.

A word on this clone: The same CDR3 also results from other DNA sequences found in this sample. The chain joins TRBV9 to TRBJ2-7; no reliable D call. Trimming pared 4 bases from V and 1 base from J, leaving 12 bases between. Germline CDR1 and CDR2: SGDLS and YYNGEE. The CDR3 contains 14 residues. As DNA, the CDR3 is TGTGCCAGCAGCCCACGGACGGATTCCTACGAGCAGTACTTC. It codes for CASSPRTDSYEQYF.

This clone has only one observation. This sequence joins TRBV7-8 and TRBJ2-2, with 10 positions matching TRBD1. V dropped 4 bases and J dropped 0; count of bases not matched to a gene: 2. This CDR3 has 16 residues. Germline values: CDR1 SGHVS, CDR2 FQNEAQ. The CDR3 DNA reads TGTGCCAGCAGCTGGGGACAGGGGCCGAACACCGGGGAGCTGTTTTTT. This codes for CASSWGQGPNTGELFF.

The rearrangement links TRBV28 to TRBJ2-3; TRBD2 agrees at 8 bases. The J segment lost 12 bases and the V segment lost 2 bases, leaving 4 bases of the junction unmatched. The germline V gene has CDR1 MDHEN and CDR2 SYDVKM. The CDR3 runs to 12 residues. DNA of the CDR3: TGTGCCAGCAGTTTACCGGGAGGGCCTCAGTATTTT. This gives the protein CASSLPGGPQYF. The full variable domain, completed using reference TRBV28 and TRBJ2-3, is DVKVTQSSRYLVKRTGEKVFLECVQDMDHENMFWYRQDPGLGLRLIYFSYDVKMKEKGDIPEGYSVSREKKERFSLILESASTNQTSMYLCASSLPGGPQYFGPGTRLTVL.

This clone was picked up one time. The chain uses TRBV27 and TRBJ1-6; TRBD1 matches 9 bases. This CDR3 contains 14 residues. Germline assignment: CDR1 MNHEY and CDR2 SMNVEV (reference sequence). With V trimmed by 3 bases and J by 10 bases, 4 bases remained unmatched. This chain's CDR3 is CASSFGQGLSPLHF. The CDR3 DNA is TGTGCCAGCAGTTTCGGACAGGGGCTCTCACCCCTCCACTTT.

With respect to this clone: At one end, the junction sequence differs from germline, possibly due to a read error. In nucleotides, the CDR3 is TGTGCTAGCAGCCGCCTCGCTTATGGGATATATGGCTACACCTTC. This translates into CASSRLAYGIYGYTF. The chain employs TRBV7-7 and TRBJ1-2; unclear D gene. The CDR3 covers 15 residues. Germline CDR1 is SSHAT and CDR2 is FNYEAQ (reference sequence).

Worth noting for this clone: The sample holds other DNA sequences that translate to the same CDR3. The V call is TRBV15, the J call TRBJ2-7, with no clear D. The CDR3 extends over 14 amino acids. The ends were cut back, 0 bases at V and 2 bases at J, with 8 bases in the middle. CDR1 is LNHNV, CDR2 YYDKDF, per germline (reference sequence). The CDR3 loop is CATSRDRSAYEQYF. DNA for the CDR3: TGTGCCACCAGCAGAGATCGGAGTGCCTACGAGCAGTACTTC.